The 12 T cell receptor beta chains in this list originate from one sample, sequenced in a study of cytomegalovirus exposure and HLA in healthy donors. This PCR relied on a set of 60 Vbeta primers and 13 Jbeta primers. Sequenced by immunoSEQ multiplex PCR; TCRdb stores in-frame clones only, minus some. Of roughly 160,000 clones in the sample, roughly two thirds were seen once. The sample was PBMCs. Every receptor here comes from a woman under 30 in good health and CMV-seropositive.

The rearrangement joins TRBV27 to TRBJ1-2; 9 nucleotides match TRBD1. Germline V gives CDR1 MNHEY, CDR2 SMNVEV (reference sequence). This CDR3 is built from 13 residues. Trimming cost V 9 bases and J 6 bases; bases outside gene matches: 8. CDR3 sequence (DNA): TGTGCCAGTACGACAGGGGGATTGGATGGCTACACCTTC. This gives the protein CASTTGGLDGYTF.

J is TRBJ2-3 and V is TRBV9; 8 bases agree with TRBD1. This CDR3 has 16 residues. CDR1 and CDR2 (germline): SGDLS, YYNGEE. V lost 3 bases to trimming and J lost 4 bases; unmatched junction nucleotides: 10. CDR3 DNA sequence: TGTGCCAGCAGCGCGCCCAGGGGGCCGGTGGCAGATACGCAGTATTTT. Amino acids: CASSAPRGPVADTQYF.

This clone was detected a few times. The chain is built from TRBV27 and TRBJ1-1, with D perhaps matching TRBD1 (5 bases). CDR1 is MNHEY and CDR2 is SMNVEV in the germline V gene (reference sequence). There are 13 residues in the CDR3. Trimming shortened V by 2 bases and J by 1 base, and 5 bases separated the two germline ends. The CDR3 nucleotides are TGTGCCAGCAGTTTACAGGGGAACACTGAAGCTTTCTTT. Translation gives CASSLQGNTEAFF.

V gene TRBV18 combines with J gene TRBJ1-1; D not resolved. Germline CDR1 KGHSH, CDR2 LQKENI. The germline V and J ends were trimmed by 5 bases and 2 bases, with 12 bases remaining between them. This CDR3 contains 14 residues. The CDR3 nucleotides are TGTGCCAGCTCATCAAACCGGGATAACACTGAAGCTTTCTTT. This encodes CASSSNRDNTEAFF.

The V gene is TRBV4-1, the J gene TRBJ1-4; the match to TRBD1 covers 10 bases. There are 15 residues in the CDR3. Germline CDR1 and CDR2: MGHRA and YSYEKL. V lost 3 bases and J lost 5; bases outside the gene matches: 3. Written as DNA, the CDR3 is TGCGCCAGCAGCCAGGGGGGACAGGGGAATGAAAAACTGTTTTTT. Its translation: CASSQGGQGNEKLFF.

CDR3 sequence (DNA): TGTGCCAGCAGCTTGGTCGGGGTGGTAGATGGCTACACCTTC. As protein: CASSLVGVVDGYTF. The chain employs TRBV5-8 and TRBJ1-2, with D hard to call. V gave up 0 bases and J gave up 6 bases, with 12 bases separating them. Germline V CDR1 and CDR2: SGHTS, YDEGEE. CDR3 length: 14 amino acids.

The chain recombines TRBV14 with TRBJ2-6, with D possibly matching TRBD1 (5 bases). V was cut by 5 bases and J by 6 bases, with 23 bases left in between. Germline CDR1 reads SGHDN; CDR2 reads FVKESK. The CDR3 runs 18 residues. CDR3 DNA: TGTGCCAGCAGCGCACAGGTGTCGCTGAGAATTGCGGCCAACGTCCTGACTTTC. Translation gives CASSAQVSLRIAANVLTF.

The CDR3 here is CASSQRGGGNTDTQYF. Here the CDR3 DNA reads TGTGCCAGCAGCCAGCGAGGCGGGGGGAATACAGATACGCAGTATTTT. This chain connects TRBV11-3 to TRBJ2-3; 8 bases align to TRBD2. The CDR3 spans 16 residues. V trimming: 5 bases; J trimming: 3 bases; junction bases outside the gene matches: 10. From germline, CDR1 is SGHNT and CDR2 YENEEA.

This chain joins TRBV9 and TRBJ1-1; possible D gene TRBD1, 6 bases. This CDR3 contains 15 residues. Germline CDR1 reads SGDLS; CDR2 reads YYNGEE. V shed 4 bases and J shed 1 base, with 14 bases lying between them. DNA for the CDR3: TGTGCCAGCAGCATCTCCCCAGGGGAGAACACTGAAGCTTTCTTT. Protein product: CASSISPGENTEAFF. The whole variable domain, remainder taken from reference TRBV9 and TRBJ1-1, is DSGVTQTPKHLITATGQRVTLRCSPRSGDLSVYWYQQSLDQGLQFLIQYYNGEERAKGNILERFSAQQFPDLHSELNLSSLELGDSALYFCASSISPGENTEAFFGQGTRLTVV.

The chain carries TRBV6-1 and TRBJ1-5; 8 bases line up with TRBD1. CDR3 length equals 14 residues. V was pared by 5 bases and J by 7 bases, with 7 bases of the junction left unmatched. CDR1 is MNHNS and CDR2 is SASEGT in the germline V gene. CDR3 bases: TGTGCCAGCAGTCAACGGACAGGGTCGCAGCCCCAGCATTTT. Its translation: CASSQRTGSQPQHF.

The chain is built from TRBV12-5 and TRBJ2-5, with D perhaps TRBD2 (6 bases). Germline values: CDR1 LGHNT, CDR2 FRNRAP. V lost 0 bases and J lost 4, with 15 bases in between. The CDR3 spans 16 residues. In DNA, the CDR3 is TGTGCTAGTGGTTTGGTACTTGGCAGGGAGGCAGAGACCCAGTACTTC. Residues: CASGLVLGREAETQYF.

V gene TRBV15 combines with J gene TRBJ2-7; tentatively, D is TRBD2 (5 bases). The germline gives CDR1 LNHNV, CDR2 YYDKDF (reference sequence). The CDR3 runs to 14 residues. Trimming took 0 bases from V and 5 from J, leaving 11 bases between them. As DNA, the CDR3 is TGTGCCACCAGCAGAGATCGGACGGAGGACGAGCAGTACTTC. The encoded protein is CATSRDRTEDEQYF. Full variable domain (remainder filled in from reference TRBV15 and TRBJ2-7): DAMVIQNPRYQVTQFGKPVTLSCSQTLNHNVMYWYQQKSSQAPKLLFHYYDKDFNNEADTPDNFQSRRPNTSFCFLDIRSPGLGDTAMYLCATSRDRTEDEQYFGPGTRLTVT.